This T cell receptor beta chain was retrieved from a study of blood T cell repertoires in COVID-19. In the study overall: Sample material is recorded as cDNA or gDNA derived from T cells, B-cell-depleted T cells, or PBMCs.

TCRdb's table, derived via immunoSEQ multiplex PCR, lists solely in-frame clones and lacks some. The sample yields more than 95,000 clones, approximately 87% seen once. V was clipped by 0 bases and J by 3 bases; unmatched bases: 5. The germline V gene has CDR1 KGHDR and CDR2 SFDVKD. The CDR3 length is 16 residues. The source of this sequence is a middle-aged man with acute or convalescent COVID-19. This chain connects TRBV24-1 to TRBJ2-3; 7 positions agree with TRBD2. The sample was peripheral blood. In DNA form, the CDR3 reads TGTGCCACCAGTGATTTGTTGGGGGAGGGTACAGATACGCAGTATTTT. It yields the protein CATSDLLGEGTDTQYF.